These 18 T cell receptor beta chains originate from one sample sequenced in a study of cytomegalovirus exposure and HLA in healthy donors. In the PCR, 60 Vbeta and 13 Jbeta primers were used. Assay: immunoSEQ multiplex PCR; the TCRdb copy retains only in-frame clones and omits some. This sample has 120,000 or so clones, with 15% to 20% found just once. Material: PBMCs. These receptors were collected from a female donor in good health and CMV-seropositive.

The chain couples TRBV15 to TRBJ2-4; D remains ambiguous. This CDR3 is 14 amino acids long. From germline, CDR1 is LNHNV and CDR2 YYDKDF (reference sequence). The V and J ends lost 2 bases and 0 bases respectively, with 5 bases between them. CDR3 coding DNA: TGTGCCACCAGCAGAATCTTAGCCAAAAACATTCAGTACTTC. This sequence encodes CATSRILAKNIQYF.

CDR3 DNA: TGTGCCAGTAGTGACCTGGCTAGCGGGGGTTACGAGCAGTACTTC. It translates to CASSDLASGGYEQYF. The rearrangement links TRBV19 to TRBJ2-7; 10 bases are a match to TRBD2. Germline CDR1 and CDR2: LNHDA and SQIVND (reference sequence). Trimming cost V 5 bases and J 4 bases; bases outside gene matches: 8. The CDR3 contains 15 residues.

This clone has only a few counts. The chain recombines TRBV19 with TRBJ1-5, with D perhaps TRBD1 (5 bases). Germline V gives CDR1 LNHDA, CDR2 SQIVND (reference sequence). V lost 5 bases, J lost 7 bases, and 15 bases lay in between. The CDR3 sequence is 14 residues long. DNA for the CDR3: TGTGCCAGTAGTGTGACAGTTCTAGACCAGCCCCAGCATTTT. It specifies CASSVTVLDQPQHF.

The CDR3 spells CASSRTGGNQPQHF. The CDR3 DNA is TGTGCCAGCAGCCGAACAGGGGGTAATCAGCCCCAGCATTTT. The V call is TRBV7-9, the J call TRBJ1-5, with TRBD1 identical over 8 bases. This CDR3 is 14 amino acids long. Germline V gene data show CDR1 as SEHNR and CDR2 as FQNEAQ (reference sequence). V dropped 5 bases and J dropped 4; count of bases not matched to a gene: 4.

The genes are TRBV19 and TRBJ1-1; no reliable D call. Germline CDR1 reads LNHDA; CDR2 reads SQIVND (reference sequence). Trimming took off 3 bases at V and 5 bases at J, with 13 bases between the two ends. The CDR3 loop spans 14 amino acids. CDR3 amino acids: CASSIREETTEAFF. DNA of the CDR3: TGTGCCAGTAGTATTAGGGAGGAAACTACTGAAGCTTTCTTT.

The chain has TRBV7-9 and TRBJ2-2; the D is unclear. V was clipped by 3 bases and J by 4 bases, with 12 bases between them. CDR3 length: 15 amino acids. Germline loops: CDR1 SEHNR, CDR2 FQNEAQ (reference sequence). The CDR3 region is CASSFFMVGTGELFF. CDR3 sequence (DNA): TGTGCCAGCAGCTTCTTTATGGTCGGCACCGGGGAGCTGTTTTTT. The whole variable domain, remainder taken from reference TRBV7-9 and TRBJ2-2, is DTGVSQNPRHKITKRGQNVTFRCDPISEHNRLYWYRQTLGQGPEFLTYFQNEAQLEKSRLLSDRFSAERPKGSFSTLEIQRTEQGDSAMYLCASSFFMVGTGELFFGEGSRLTVL.

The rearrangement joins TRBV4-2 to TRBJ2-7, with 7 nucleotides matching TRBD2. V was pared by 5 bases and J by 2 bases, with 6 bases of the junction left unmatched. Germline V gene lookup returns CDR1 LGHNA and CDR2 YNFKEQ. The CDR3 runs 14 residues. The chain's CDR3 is CASSTTSVAYEQYF. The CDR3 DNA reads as TGTGCCAGCAGCACTACTAGCGTCGCCTACGAGCAGTACTTC.

CDR3 DNA sequence: TGTGCCAGCAGCCAAACGAAGACTAGCGGGATAGATGAGCAGTTCTTC. It encodes CASSQTKTSGIDEQFF. The chain employs TRBV21-1 and TRBJ2-1; the table's D gene call, TRBD2, was not cross checked with the DNA. TRBV21-1 is listed as a pseudogene. The CDR3 runs 16 residues.

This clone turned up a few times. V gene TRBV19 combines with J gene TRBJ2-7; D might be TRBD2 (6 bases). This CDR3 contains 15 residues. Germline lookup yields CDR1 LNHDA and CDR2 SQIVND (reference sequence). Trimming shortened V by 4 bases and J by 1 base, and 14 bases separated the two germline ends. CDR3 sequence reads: CASSTMEGLSYEQYF. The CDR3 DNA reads TGTGCCAGTAGTACTATGGAGGGGCTATCCTACGAGCAGTACTTC.

The CDR3 DNA sequence: TGTGCCAGCTCACAGGACAGGGTGGCCACCGGGGAGCTGTTTTTT. Translated, it gives CASSQDRVATGELFF. V is TRBV18 and J is TRBJ2-2; TRBD1 aligns across 8 bases. Germline-derived CDR1 and CDR2 are KGHSH and LQKENI. J gave up 4 bases and V 4 bases, and 5 bases lay outside the gene matches. The length of the CDR3 is 15 residues.

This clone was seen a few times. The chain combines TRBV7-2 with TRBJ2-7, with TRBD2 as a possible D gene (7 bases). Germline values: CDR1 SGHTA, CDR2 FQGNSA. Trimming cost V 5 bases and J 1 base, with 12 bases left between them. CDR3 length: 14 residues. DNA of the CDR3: TGTGCCAGCAGCCCGGCGGGGGCATCCTACGAGCAGTACTTC. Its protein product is CASSPAGASYEQYF. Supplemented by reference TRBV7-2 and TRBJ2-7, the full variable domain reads GAGVSQSPSNKVTEKGKDVELRCDPISGHTALYWYRQSLGQGLEFLIYFQGNSAPDKSGLPSDRFSAERTGGSVSTLTIQRTQQEDSAVYLCASSPAGASYEQYFGPGTRLTVT.

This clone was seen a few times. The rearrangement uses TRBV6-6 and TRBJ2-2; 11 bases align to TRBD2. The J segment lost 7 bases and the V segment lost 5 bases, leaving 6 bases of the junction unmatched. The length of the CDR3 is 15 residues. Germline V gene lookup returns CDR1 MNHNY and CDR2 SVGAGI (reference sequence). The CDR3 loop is CASSPIAGGLGELFF. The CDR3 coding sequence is TGTGCCAGCAGTCCCATAGCGGGGGGGCTCGGGGAGCTGTTTTTT.

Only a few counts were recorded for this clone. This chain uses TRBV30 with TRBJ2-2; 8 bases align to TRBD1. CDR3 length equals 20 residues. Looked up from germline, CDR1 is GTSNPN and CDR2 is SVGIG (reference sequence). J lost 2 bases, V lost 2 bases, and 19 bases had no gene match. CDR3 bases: TGTGCCTGGAGTATAGGGATGGACAGGGCCATTCGGGGTAACACCGGGGAGCTGTTTTTT. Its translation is CAWSIGMDRAIRGNTGELFF. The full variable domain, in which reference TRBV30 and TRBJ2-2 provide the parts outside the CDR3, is SQTIHQWPATLVQPVGSPLSLECTVEGTSNPNLYWYRQAAGRGLQLLFYSVGIGQISSEVPQNLSASRPQDRQFILSSKKLLLSDSGFYLCAWSIGMDRAIRGNTGELFFGEGSRLTVL.

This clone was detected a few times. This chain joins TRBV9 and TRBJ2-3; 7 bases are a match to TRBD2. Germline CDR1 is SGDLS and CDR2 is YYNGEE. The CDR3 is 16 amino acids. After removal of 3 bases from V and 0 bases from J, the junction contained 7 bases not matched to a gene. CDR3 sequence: CASSALGGGSTDTQYF. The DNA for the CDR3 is TGTGCCAGCAGCGCCCTTGGGGGGGGGAGCACAGATACGCAGTATTTT.

The CDR3 nucleotides are TGCGCCAGCAGCTTGACACCGGGACAGGGGGATGAAAAACTGTTTTTT. Translated: CASSLTPGQGDEKLFF. The chain links TRBV4-1 to TRBJ1-4; 11 bases align to TRBD1. CDR3 size: 16 residues. Germline V gene lookup returns CDR1 MGHRA and CDR2 YSYEKL. J gave up 6 bases and V 5 bases, and 8 bases lay outside the gene matches.

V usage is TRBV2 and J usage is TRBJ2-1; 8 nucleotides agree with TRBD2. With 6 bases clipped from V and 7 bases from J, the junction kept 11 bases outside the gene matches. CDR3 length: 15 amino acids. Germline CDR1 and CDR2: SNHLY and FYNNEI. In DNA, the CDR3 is TGTGCCAGCAGGGCGGGGGGCTTTCAGGGAAATGAGCAGTTCTTC. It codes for CASRAGGFQGNEQFF.

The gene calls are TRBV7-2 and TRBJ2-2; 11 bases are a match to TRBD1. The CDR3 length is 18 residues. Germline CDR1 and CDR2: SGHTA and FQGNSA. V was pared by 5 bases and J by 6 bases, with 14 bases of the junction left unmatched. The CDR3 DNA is TGTGCCAGCAGCGAACAGCCCCCTTGGGACAGGGGGGCCGGGGAGCTGTTTTTT. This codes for CASSEQPPWDRGAGELFF.

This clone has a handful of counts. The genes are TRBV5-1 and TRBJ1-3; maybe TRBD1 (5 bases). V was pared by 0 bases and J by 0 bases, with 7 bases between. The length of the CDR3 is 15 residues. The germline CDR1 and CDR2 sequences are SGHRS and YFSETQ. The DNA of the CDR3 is TGCGCCAGCAGCTTGGAGGGGAACTCTGGAAACACCATATATTTT. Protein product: CASSLEGNSGNTIYF.